The 2 T cell receptor beta chains presented below share a single source sample, sequenced in a study of blood T cell repertoires in COVID-19. Only in-frame clones appear in the TCRdb table, and some are missing; sequencing was by immunoSEQ multiplex PCR. The sample has some 210,000 clones, about nine tenths seen once. Specimen: peripheral blood. The origin of the receptors is a man between 60 and 75 years old who had recovered from COVID-19.

The chain recombines TRBV5-4 with TRBJ1-2; D not resolved. This CDR3 has 13 residues. Germline-derived CDR1 and CDR2 are SGHNT and YYREEE (reference sequence). V was clipped by 2 bases and J by 3 bases, with 8 bases between them. The CDR3 nucleotides are TGTGCCAGCAGCTTCGAGTCGGACTATGGCTACACCTTC. This encodes CASSFESDYGYTF.

This chain's CDR3 is CASSLDTGNNEQFF. CDR3 bases: TGTGCCAGCAGCTTAGATACAGGAAACAATGAGCAGTTCTTC. The chain combines TRBV11-3 with TRBJ2-1; weak D call: TRBD1 (5 bases). The CDR3 sequence is 14 residues long. With 0 bases removed from V and 5 bases from J, the gap between germline ends came to 8 bases. The V gene's germline CDR1 is SGHNT and CDR2 YENEEA. The full variable domain, its missing parts supplied by reference TRBV11-3 and TRBJ2-1, is EAGVVQSPRYKIIEKKQPVAFWCNPISGHNTLYWYLQNLGQGPELLIRYENEEAVDDSQLPKDRFSAERLKGVDSTLKIQPAELGDSAVYLCASSLDTGNNEQFFGPGTRLTVL.